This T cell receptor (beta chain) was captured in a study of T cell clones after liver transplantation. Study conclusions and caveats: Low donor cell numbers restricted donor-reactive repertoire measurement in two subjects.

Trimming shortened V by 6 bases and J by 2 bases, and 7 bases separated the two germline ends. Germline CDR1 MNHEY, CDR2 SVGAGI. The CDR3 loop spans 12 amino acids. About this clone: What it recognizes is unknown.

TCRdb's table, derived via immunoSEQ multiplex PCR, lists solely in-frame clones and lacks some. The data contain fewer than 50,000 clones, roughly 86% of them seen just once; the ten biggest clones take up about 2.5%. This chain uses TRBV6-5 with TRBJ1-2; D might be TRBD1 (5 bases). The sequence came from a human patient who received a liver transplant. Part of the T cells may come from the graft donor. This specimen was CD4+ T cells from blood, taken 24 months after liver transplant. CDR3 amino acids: CASRGHNYGYTF. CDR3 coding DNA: TGTGCCAGCAGAGGACACAACTATGGCTACACCTTC.